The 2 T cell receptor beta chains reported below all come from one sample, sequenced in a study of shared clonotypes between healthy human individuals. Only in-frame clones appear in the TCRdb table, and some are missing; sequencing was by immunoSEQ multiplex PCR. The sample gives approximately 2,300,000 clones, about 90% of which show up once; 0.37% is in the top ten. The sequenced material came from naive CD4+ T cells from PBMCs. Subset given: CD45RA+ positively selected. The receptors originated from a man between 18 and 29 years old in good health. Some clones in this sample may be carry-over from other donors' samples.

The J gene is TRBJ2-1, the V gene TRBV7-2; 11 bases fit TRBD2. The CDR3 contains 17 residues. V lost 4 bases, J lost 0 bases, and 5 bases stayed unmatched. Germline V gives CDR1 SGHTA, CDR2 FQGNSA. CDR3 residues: CASSSGTSGPSYNEQFF. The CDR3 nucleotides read TGTGCCAGCAGCTCGGGGACTAGCGGACCCTCCTACAATGAGCAGTTCTTC.

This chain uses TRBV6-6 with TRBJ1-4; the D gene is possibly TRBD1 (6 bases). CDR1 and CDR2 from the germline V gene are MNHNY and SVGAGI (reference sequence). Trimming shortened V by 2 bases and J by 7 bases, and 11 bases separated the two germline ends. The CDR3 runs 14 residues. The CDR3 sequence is CASSYGGLGEKLFF. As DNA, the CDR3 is TGTGCCAGCAGTTACGGGGGGCTGGGTGAAAAACTGTTTTTT.